These T cell receptor beta chains were read from a single sample in a study of blood T cell repertoires in COVID-19. Profiled with immunoSEQ multiplex PCR; TCRdb holds only in-frame clones, not every one. The table includes about 98,000 clones, approximately 80% detected once. The material sequenced was peripheral blood. The receptors shown here come from a man aged 55 to 70 with active or convalescent COVID-19. CDR3s include the opening cysteine and the closing phenylalanine or tryptophan. The D gene is left open where the match is weak. Rows may omit the clone size; those that give it use once, few, many or a size class.

clone_size	d_call	v_call	j_call	cdr3_nt	cdr3_aa
NA	NA	TRBV6-5	TRBJ1-1	TGTGCCACCCGGGGGGGCCCTGAAGCTTTCTTT	CATRGGPEAFF
NA	NA	TRBV6-6	TRBJ1-1	TGTGCCAGCAGCCTGGGACAAAACACTGAAGCTTTCTTT	CASSLGQNTEAFF
NA	TRBD1	TRBV3-1/TRBV3-2	TRBJ2-1	TGTGCCAGCAGCCGGACAGGGGGAAACAATGAGCAGTTCTTC	CASSRTGGNNEQFF
NA	TRBD1	TRBV7-2	TRBJ2-6	TGTGCCAGCAGCTTAGAGGGACAGGGATTCTCTGGGGCCAACGTCCTGACTTTC	CASSLEGQGFSGANVLTF
NA	TRBD2	TRBV13	TRBJ2-7	TGTGCCAGCAGCACCCAGCGGGAGCTCTCCTACGAGCAGTACTTC	CASSTQRELSYEQYF
NA	NA	TRBV28	TRBJ1-4	TGTGCCAGCAGTCCCTCCGGGGTGGATGAAAAACTGTTTTTT	CASSPSGVDEKLFF
NA	NA	TRBV7-9	TRBJ1-2	TGTGCCAGCAGCTTACACTCGGGGTATCGGATTGATGGCTACACCTTC	CASSLHSGYRIDGYTF
once	NA	TRBV6-5	TRBJ2-5	TGTGCCAGCAGTTACGCAGGGGAGAGGGAGACCCAGTACTTC	CASSYAGERETQYF
NA	NA	TRBV19	TRBJ1-6	TGTGCCAGCACTACAGGGCTCTCCTATAATTCACCCCTCCACTTT	CASTTGLSYNSPLHF
NA	NA	TRBV19	TRBJ2-3	TGTGCCAGTAGTACAGCCTACAGGCGAGATACGCAGTATTTT	CASSTAYRRDTQYF
NA	TRBD1	TRBV5-1	TRBJ1-4	TGCGCCAGCAGCTTATTGGGGACAGGGAATGAAAAACTGTTTTTT	CASSLLGTGNEKLFF
NA	NA	TRBV30	TRBJ1-5	TGTGCCTGGAGTGTTGGCGGGGTCGCTCAGCCCCAGCATTTT	CAWSVGGVAQPQHF
NA	NA	TRBV27	TRBJ1-1	TGTGCCACCCCCCCCCAAGGGAGGGAGGACACTGAAGCTTTCTTT	CATPPQGREDTEAFF
NA	TRBD1	TRBV10-3	TRBJ2-7	TGTGCCATCAGTGAGCCCGGACAGGGGGCTGGGTACGAGCAGTACTTC	CAISEPGQGAGYEQYF
NA	TRBD1	TRBV19	TRBJ1-2	TGTGCCAGTAGTCCAACAACAGGGGTTTCGTATGGCTACACCTTC	CASSPTTGVSYGYTF
NA	TRBD2	TRBV12-3/TRBV12-4	TRBJ2-1	TGTGCCAGCAGTTTACGGGGGGGTGGTGAGCAGTTCTTC	CASSLRGGGEQFF
NA	TRBD2	TRBV4-1	TRBJ2-1	TGCGCCAGCAGCCAAGAAGGGGGACTAGCGGGAGCGTACAATGAGCAGTTCTTC	CASSQEGGLAGAYNEQFF
once	TRBD1	TRBV7-9	TRBJ1-2	TGTGCCAGCAGCCTGACAGGGGCCAGCTATGAGTATGGCTACACCTTC	CASSLTGASYEYGYTF
NA	NA	TRBV3-1/TRBV3-2	TRBJ1-5	TGTGCCAGCAGCCAAGGGGGCCAGCGTCAGCCCCAGCATTTT	CASSQGGQRQPQHF
NA	TRBD1	TRBV4-3	TRBJ1-2	TGCGCCAGCAGCCCAGAAACAGGGGTGGTTGGCTACACCTTC	CASSPETGVVGYTF
NA	NA	TRBV29-1	TRBJ2-3	TGCAGCGTTAACCCGGCAGATACGCAGTATTTT	CSVNPADTQYF
few	NA	TRBV10-3	TRBJ1-5	TGTGCCATCAGTGAGCCAGGGAATCAGCCCCAGCATTTT	CAISEPGNQPQHF
NA	TRBD1	TRBV27	TRBJ1-1	TGTGCCAGCAGTCCTCTCAGCCATGGGACAGGGGGCTTCGGCACTGAAGCTTTCTTT	CASSPLSHGTGGFGTEAFF
NA	TRBD1	TRBV23-1	TRBJ2-1	TGCGCCAGCAGTCAAAAGGACAGGGGTGAAAATGAGCAGTTCTTC	CASSQKDRGENEQFF
NA	TRBD2	TRBV10-1	TRBJ2-2	TGCGCCAGCAGTAAAATAGCGGGAGCGGAGCTGTTTTTT	CASSKIAGAELFF
NA	TRBD1	TRBV5-4	TRBJ2-2	TGTGCCAGCAGCCAAACAGGGGCCAGCGGGGAGCTGTTTTTT	CASSQTGASGELFF
few	TRBD1	TRBV9	TRBJ1-2	TGTGCCAGCAGCGTTTCCCCGTTACAGGGGCCGGACTACACCTTC	CASSVSPLQGPDYTF
few	NA	TRBV5-1	TRBJ1-1	TGCGCCAGCAGCCCTGCCCACAGTGACACTGAAGCTTTCTTT	CASSPAHSDTEAFF
NA	NA	TRBV6-5	TRBJ1-1	TGTGCCAGCAGGGGCCAGAGGGGGATGAACACTGAAGCTTTCTTT	CASRGQRGMNTEAFF